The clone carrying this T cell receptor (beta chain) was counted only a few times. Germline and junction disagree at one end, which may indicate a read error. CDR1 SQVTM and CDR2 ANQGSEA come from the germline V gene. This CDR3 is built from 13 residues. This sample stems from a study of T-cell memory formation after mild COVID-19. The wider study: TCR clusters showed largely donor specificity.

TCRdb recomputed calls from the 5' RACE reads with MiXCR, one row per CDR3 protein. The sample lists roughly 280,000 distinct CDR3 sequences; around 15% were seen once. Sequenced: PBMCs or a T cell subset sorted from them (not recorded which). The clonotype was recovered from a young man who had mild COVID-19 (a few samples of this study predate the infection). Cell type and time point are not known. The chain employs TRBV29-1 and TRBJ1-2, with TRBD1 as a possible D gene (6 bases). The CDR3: CSVEDRNNYGYTF. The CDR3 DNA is TGCAGCGTAGAAGACAGGAATAACTATGGCTACACCTTC.